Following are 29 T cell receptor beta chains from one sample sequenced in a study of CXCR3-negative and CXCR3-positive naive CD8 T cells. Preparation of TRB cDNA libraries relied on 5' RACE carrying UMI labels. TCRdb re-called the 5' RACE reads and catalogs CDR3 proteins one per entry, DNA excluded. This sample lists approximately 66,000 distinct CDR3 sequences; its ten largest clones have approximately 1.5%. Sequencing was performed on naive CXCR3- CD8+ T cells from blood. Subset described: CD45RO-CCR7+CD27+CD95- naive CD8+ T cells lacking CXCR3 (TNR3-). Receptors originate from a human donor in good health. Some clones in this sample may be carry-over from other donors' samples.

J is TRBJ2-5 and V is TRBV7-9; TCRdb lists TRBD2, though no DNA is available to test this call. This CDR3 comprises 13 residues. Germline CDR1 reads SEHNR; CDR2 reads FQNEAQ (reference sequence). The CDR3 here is CASSFGGEETQYF.

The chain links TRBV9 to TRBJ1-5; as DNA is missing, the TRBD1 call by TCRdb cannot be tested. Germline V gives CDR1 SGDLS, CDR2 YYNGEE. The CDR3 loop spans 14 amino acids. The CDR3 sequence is CASSVTGGNQPQHF.

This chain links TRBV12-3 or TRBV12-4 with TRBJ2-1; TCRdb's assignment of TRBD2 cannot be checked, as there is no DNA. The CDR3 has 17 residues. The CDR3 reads CASSTTFSRGGYNEQFF.

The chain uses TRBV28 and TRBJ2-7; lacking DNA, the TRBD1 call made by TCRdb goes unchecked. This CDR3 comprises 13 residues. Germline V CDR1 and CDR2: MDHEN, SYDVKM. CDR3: CASSLLGDNEQYF.

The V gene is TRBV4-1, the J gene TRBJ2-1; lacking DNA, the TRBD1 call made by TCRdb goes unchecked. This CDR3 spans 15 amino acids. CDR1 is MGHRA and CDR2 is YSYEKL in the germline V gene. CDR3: CASSQVPGSKDEQFF.

Here the CDR3 reads CASSLLAGAQETQYF. V is TRBV7-7 and J is TRBJ2-5; TCRdb's assignment of TRBD2 cannot be checked, as there is no DNA. The germline V gene encodes CDR1 SSHAT and CDR2 FNYEAQ (reference sequence). This CDR3 contains 15 residues.

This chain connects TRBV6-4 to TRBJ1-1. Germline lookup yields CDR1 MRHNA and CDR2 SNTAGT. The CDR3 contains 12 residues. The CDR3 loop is CASSRRFPEAFF.

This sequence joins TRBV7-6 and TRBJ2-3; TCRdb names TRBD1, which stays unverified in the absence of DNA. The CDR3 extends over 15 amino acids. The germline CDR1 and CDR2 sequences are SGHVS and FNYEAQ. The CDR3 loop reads CASSYPPRGTDTQYF.

This chain's CDR3 is CASSQVQGAYNSPLHF. The chain employs TRBV4-1 and TRBJ1-6; TCRdb proposes TRBD1, but this gene call is untestable without DNA. Germline CDR1 and CDR2: MGHRA and YSYEKL. This CDR3 is built from 16 residues.

This chain's CDR3 is CASRRSDTQYF. V usage is TRBV7-9 and J usage is TRBJ2-3. The CDR3 length is 11 residues. CDR1 and CDR2 from the germline V gene are SEHNR and FQNEAQ (reference sequence). Based on the CDR3 plus reference TRBV7-9 and TRBJ2-3, the full variable domain is DTGVSQNPRHKITKRGQNVTFRCDPISEHNRLYWYRQTLGQGPEFLTYFQNEAQLEKSRLLSDRFSAERPKGSFSTLEIQRTEQGDSAMYLCASRRSDTQYFGPGTRLTVL.

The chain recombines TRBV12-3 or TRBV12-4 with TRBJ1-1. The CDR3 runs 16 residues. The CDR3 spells CASSFGGEGMNTEAFF.

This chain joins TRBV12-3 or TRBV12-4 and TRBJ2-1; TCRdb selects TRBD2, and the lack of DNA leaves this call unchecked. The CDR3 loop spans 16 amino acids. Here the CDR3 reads CASSVTGTSVYNEQFF.

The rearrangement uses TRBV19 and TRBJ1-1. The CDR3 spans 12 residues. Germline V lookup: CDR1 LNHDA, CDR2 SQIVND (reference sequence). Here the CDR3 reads CASSWGNTEAFF.

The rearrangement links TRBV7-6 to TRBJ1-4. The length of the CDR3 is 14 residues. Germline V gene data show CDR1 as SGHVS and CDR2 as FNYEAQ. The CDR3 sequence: CASSRSATNEKLFF.

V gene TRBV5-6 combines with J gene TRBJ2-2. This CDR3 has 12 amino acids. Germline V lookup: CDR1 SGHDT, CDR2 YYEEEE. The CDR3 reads CASSLGDGELFF.

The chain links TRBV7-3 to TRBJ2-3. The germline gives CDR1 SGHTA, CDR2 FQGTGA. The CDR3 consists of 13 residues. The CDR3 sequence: CASSPQGTDTQYF.

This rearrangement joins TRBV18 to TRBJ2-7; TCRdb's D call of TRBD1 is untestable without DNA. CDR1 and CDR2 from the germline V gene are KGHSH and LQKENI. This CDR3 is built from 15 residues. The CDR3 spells CASSPPGTGSYEQYF.

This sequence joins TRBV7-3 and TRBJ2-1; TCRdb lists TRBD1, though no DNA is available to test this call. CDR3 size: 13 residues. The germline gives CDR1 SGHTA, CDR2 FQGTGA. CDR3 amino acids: CASSLGGSNEQFF.

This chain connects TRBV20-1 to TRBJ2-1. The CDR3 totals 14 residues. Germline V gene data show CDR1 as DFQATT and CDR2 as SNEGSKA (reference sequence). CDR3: CSARDLLGHNEQFF.

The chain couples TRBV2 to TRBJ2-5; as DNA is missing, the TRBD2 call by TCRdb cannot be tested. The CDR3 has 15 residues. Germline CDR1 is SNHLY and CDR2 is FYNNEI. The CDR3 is CASRGLAGGQETQYF.

The chain's CDR3 is CSVVEGTGPLHGYTF. The chain carries TRBV29-1 and TRBJ1-2; the TCRdb D gene call, TRBD1, has no DNA to confirm it. The CDR3 covers 15 residues. Germline V gene sequence: CDR1 SQVTM, CDR2 ANQGSEA. Variable domain in full (rest from reference TRBV29-1 and TRBJ1-2): SAVISQKPSRDICQRGTSLTIQCQVDSQVTMMFWYRQQPGQSLTLIATANQGSEATYESGFVIDKFPISRPNLTFSTLTVSNMSPEDSSIYLCSVVEGTGPLHGYTFGSGTRLTVV.

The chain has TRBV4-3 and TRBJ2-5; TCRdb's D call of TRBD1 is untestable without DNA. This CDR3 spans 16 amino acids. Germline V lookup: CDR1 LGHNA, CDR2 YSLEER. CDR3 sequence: CASSQDFSAGVKTQYF.

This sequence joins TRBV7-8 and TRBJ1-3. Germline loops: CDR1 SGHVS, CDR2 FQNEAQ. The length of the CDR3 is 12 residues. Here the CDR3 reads CASTGSGNTIYF. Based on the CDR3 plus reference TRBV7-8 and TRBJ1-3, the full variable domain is GAGVSQSPRYKVAKRGQDVALRCDPISGHVSLFWYQQALGQGPEFLTYFQNEAQLDKSGLPSDRFFAERPEGSVSTLKIQRTQQEDSAVYLCASTGSGNTIYFGEGSWLTVV.

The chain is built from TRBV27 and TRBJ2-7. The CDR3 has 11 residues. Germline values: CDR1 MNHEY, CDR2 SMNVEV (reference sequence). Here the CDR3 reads CASWSSYEQYF.

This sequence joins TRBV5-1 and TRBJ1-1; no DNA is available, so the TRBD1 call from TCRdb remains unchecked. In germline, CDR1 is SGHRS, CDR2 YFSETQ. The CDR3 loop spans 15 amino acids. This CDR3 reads CASSWQQGHDTEAFF.

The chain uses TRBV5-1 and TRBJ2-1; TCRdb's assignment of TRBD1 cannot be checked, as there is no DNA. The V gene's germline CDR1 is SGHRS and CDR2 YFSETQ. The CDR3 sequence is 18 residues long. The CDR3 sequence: CASSQNPGQGMVDNEQFF.

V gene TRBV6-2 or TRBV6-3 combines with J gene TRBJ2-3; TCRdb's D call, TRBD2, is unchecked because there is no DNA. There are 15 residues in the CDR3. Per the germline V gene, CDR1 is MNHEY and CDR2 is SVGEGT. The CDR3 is CASRSSGGATDTQYF.

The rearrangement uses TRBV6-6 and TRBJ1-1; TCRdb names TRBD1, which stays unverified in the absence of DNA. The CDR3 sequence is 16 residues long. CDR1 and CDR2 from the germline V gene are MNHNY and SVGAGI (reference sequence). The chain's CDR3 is CASSHTSPTVNTEAFF.

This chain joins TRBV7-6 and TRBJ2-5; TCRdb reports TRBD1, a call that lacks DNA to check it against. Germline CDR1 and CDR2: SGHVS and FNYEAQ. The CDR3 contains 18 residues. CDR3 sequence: CASSSAPGTGAFLETQYF.